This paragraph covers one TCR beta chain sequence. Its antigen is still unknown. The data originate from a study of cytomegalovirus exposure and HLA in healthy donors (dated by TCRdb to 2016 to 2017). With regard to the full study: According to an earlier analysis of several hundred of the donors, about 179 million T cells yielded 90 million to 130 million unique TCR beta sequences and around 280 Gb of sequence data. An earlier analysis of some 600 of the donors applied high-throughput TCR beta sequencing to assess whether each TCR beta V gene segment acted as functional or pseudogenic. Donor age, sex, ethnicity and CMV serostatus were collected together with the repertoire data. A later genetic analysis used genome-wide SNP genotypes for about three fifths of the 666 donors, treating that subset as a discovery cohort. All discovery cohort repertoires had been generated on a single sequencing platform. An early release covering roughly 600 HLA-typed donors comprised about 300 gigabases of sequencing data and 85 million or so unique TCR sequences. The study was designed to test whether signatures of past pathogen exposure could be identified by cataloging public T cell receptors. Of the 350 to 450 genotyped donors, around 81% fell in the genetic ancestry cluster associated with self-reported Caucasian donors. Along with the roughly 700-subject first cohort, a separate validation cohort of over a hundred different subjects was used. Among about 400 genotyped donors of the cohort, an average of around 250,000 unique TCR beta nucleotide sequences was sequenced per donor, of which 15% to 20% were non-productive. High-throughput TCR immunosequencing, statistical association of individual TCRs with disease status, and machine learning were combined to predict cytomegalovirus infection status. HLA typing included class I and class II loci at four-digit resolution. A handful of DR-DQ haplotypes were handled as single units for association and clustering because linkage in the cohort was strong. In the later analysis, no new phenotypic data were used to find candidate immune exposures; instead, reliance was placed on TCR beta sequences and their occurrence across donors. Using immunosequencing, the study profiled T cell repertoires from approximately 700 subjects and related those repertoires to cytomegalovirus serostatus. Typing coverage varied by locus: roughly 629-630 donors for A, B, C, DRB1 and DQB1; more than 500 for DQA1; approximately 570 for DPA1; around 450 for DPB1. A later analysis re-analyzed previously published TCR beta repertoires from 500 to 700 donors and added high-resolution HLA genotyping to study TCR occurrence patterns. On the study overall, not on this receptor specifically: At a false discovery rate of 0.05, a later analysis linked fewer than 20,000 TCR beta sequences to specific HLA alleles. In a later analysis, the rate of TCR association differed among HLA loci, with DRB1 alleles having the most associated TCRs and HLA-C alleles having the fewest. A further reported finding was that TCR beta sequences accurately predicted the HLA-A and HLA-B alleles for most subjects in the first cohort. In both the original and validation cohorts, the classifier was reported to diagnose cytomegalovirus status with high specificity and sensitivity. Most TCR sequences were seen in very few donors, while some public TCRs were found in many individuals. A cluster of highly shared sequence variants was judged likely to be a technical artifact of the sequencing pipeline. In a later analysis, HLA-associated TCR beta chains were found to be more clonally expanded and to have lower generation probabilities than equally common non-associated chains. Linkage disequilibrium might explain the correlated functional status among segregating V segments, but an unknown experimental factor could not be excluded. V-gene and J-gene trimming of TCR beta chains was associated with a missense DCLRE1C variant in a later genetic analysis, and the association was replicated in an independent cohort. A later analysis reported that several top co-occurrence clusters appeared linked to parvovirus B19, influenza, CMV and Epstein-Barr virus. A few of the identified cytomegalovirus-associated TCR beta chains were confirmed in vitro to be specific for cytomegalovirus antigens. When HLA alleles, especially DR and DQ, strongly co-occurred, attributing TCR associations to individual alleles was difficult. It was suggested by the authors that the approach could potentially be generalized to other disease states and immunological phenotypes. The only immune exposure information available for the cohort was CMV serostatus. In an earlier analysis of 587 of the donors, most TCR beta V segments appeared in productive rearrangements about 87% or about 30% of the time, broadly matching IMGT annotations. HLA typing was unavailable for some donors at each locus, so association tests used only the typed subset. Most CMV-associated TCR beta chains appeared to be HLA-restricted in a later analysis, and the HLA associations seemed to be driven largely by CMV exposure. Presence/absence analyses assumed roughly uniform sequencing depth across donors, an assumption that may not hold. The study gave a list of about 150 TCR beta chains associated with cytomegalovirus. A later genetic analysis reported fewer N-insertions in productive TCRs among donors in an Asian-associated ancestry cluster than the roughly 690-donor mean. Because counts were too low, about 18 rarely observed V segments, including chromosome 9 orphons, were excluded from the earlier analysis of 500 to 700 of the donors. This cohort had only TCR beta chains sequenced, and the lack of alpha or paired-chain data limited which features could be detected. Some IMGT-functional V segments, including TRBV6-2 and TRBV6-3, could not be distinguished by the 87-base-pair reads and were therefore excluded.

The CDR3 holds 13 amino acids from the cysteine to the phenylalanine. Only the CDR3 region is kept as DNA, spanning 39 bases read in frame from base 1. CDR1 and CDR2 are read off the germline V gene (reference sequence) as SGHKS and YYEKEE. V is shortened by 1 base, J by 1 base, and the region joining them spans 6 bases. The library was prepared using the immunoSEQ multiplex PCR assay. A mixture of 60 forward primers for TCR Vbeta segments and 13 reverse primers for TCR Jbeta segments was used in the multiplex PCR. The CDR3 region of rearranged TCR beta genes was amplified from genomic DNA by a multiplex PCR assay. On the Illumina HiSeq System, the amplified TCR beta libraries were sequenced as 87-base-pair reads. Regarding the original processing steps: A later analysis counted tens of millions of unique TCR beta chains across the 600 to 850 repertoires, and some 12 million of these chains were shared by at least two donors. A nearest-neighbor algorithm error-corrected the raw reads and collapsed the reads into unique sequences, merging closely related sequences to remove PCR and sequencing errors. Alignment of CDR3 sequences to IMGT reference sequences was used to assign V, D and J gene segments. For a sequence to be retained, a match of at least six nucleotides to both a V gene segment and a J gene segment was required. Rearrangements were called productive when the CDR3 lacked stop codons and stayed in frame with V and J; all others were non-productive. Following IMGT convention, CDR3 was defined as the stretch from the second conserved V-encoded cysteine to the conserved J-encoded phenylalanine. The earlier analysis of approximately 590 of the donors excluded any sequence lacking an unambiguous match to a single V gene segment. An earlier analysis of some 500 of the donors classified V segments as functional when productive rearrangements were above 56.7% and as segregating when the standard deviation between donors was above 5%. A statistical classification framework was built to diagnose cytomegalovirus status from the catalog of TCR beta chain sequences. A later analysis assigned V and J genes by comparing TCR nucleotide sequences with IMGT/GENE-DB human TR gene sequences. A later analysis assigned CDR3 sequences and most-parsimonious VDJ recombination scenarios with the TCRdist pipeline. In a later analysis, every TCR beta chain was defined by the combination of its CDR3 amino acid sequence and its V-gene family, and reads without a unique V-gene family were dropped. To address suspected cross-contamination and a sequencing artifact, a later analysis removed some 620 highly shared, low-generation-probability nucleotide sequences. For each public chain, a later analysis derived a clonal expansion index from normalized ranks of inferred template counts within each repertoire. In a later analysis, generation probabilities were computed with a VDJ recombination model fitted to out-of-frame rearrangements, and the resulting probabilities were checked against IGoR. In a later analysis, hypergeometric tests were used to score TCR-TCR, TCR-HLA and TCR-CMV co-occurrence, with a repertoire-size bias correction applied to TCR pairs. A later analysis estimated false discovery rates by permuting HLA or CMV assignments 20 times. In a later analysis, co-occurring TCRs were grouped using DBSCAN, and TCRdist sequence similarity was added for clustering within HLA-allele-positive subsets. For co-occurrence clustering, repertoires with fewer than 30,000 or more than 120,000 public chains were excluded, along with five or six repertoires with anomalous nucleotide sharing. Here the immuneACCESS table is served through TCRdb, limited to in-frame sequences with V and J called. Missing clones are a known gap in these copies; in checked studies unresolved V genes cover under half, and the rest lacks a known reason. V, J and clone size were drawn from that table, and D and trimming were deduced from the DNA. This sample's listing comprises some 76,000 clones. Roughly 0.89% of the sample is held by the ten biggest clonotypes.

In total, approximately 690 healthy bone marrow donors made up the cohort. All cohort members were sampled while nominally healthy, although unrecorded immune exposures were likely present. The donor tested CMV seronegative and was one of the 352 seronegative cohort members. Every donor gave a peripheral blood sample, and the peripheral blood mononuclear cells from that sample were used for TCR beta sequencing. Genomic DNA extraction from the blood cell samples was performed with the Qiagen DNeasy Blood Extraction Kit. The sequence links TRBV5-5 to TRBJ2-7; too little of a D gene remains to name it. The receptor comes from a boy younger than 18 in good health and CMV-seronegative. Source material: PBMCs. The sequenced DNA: TGTGCCAGCAGCTTGCTTAGTTCCTACGAGCAGTACTTC. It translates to CASSLLSSYEQYF.